Each of the 16 T cell receptor beta chains below was sequenced from the same sample in a study of blood T cell repertoires in COVID-19 (dated by TCRdb to the early 2020s). Receptors were amplified or captured by the immunoSEQ multiplex PCR assay. This is the immuneACCESS table as TCRdb keeps it, with only in-frame sequences that have V and J called. A part of the clones is gone; compared with another copy, unresolved V genes explain less than half, and the rest is unexplained. Counted in this sample were over 75,000 clones; 90% to 95% of them appeared once. The top ten clonotypes cover 1.5% to 2% of the sample. The sequenced material came from peripheral blood. The receptors stem from a man aged 55-75 years with acute or convalescent COVID-19.

The chain couples TRBV28 to TRBJ2-7, with 9 bases aligning to TRBD2. The CDR3 loop spans 15 amino acids. J lost 2 bases, V lost 6 bases, and 8 bases had no gene match. Germline V lookup: CDR1 MDHEN, CDR2 SYDVKM. The CDR3 loop reads CASSSTSGDAYEQYF. The CDR3 region has the DNA TGTGCCAGCAGCTCGACTAGCGGAGACGCCTACGAGCAGTACTTC.

The chain employs TRBV5-1 and TRBJ2-7; the match to TRBD2 covers 9 bases. CDR3 length: 14 amino acids. Germline V gene sequence: CDR1 SGHRS, CDR2 YFSETQ. J was trimmed by 6 bases and V by 3 bases; bases with no gene match: 7. CDR3 in DNA: TGCGCCAGCAGCTCGCTGCGGGGGGGAGGCGAGCAGTACTTC. This codes for CASSSLRGGGEQYF.

The rearrangement uses TRBV28 and TRBJ1-1, with D maybe TRBD1 (5 bases). The CDR3 loop spans 15 amino acids. Looked up from germline, CDR1 is MDHEN and CDR2 is SYDVKM. V was clipped by 8 bases and J by 4 bases, with 20 bases between them. The CDR3 spells CASQVDGGTLTEAFF. CDR3 DNA: TGTGCCAGCCAGGTGGATGGCGGGACGCTCACTGAAGCTTTCTTT.

V gene TRBV30 combines with J gene TRBJ2-3; 8 bases agree with TRBD1. From germline, CDR1 is GTSNPN and CDR2 SVGIG (reference sequence). The CDR3 loop spans 15 amino acids. V trimming: 0 bases; J trimming: 4 bases; junction bases outside the gene matches: 6. CDR3 sequence reads: CAWSVPDRDADTQYF. CDR3 nucleotides: TGTGCCTGGAGTGTACCGGACAGGGATGCAGATACGCAGTATTTT.

The J gene is TRBJ1-1, the V gene TRBV6-2 or TRBV6-3, with TRBD1 identical over 8 bases. Germline V gene lookup returns CDR1 MNHEY and CDR2 SVGEGT. Trimming at V came to 6 bases and at J to 12 bases, leaving 15 bases not matched to a gene. This CDR3 is 14 amino acids long. The CDR3 DNA sequence: TGTGCCAGCAGCCATGCCGGGACAGGACTTCGGACTTTCTTT. Translated: CASSHAGTGLRTFF.

The chain joins TRBV5-4 to TRBJ1-2; D might be TRBD1 (6 bases). CDR3 length: 14 residues. Trimming took 2 bases from V and 6 from J, leaving 14 bases between them. CDR1 and CDR2 from the germline V gene are SGHNT and YYREEE (reference sequence). The CDR3 coding sequence is TGTGCCAGCAGCTTACAACAGGGCGGTCATGGCTACACCTTC. This sequence encodes CASSLQQGGHGYTF.

The chain carries TRBV11-2 and TRBJ2-7, with a weak D call TRBD2 (5 bases). From germline, CDR1 is SGHAT and CDR2 FQNNGV. The CDR3 covers 15 residues. The V and J ends lost 5 bases and 2 bases respectively, with 16 bases between them. The DNA for the CDR3 is TGTGCCAGCAGCCCGCAACTAGTTCTAGCCTACGAGCAGTACTTC. Amino acid sequence: CASSPQLVLAYEQYF.

The chain has TRBV7-2 and TRBJ1-5; D ambiguous. Trimming cost V 9 bases and J 3 bases, with 12 bases left between them. Germline-derived CDR1 and CDR2 are SGHTA and FQGNSA. This CDR3 has 13 amino acids. The CDR3 coding sequence is TGTGCCAGTGCACCCAGGTTCAATCAGCCCCAGCATTTT. Protein sequence: CASAPRFNQPQHF.

The chain combines TRBV27 with TRBJ2-3, with D unclear. Trimming cost V 6 bases and J 5 bases, with 9 bases left between them. The CDR3 loop spans 12 amino acids. Germline V gives CDR1 MNHEY, CDR2 SMNVEV (reference sequence). The CDR3 loop reads CASSRPGDTQYF. For the CDR3, the DNA is TGTGCCAGCAGCAGACCGGGAGATACGCAGTATTTT.

This chain joins TRBV5-6 and TRBJ2-1; tentative D call: TRBD2 (6 bases). V dropped 4 bases and J dropped 2 bases, with 13 bases sitting between them. Germline V gene lookup returns CDR1 SGHDT and CDR2 YYEEEE. The CDR3 contains 15 residues. The chain's CDR3 is CASSRSGGPYNEQFF. CDR3 nucleotides: TGTGCCAGCAGCCGTAGCGGAGGGCCCTACAATGAGCAGTTCTTC.

This clone was recorded once. A read error may account for a junction end that differs from germline. The rearrangement uses TRBV6-1 and TRBJ2-3; TRBD1 agrees at 9 bases. The CDR3 consists of 15 residues. Germline CDR1 MNHNS, CDR2 SASEGT. CDR3 in amino acids: CASSEDRGSTDTQYF. CDR3 nucleotide sequence: TGTGCCAGCAGCGAAGACAGGGGGTCAACAGATACGCAGTATTTT.

This clone has just one count. J is TRBJ1-1 and V is TRBV10-3; D gene uncertain. CDR3 length equals 13 residues. V was clipped by 10 bases and J by 0 bases, with 12 bases between them. In germline, CDR1 is ENHRY, CDR2 SYGVKD. This CDR3 is CATADGLNTEAFF. The CDR3 DNA reads as TGTGCCACAGCGGACGGCCTGAACACTGAAGCTTTCTTT.

The chain uses TRBV28 and TRBJ2-6; 7 nucleotides line up with TRBD1. CDR1 is MDHEN and CDR2 is SYDVKM in the germline V gene. The length of the CDR3 is 15 residues. Losses at the gene ends were 6 bases for V and 4 bases for J; bases not matched to a gene: 6. CDR3 region: CASRQTGSGANVLTF. CDR3 DNA sequence: TGTGCCAGCAGACAGACAGGGTCAGGGGCCAACGTCCTGACTTTC.

The J gene is TRBJ1-4, the V gene TRBV28; 7 bases agree with TRBD1. The length of the CDR3 is 14 residues. V trimming: 6 bases; J trimming: 5 bases; junction bases outside the gene matches: 6. The germline gives CDR1 MDHEN, CDR2 SYDVKM. In DNA form, the CDR3 reads TGTGCCAGCAGCCCCGGACAGGCCAATGAAAAACTGTTTTTT. Its translation: CASSPGQANEKLFF.

The chain has TRBV11-3 and TRBJ2-3, with D perhaps TRBD2 (5 bases). The CDR3 loop spans 14 amino acids. V lost 4 bases and J lost 5, with 13 bases in between. The germline V gene has CDR1 SGHNT and CDR2 YENEEA. The CDR3 nucleotides are TGTGCCAGCAGCTACCACTTCGAGGGAGATACGCAGTATTTT. Protein sequence: CASSYHFEGDTQYF.

The V and J genes are TRBV11-2 and TRBJ1-2, with D unresolved. The length of the CDR3 is 16 residues. Between the trimmed V and J ends, which lost 0 bases and 6 bases, there was a span of 17 bases. Looked up from germline, CDR1 is SGHAT and CDR2 is FQNNGV. The CDR3 is CASSLDSEGYANGYTF. CDR3 DNA sequence: TGTGCCAGCAGCTTAGATAGTGAGGGATATGCGAATGGCTACACCTTC.